The 9 T cell receptor beta chains in this list originate from one sample, sequenced in a study of regulatory T cells in long-lasting Graves disease. According to the study, TCR beta libraries were built with iRepertoire HTBI primers and CDR3-region Arm-PCR. A single record per CDR3 protein comes from TCRdb applying MiXCR to the multiplex PCR reads. The profile shows about 420,000 distinct CDR3 sequences, about 16% of them singletons. Described time point: newly diagnosed GD, antithyroid drugs for less than 3 months. Researchers made the TCR library from RNA that was extracted from PBMCs. The same sample was also used in a study of T cells in Graves' hyperthyroidism and ophthalmopathy.

The material was peripheral blood mononuclear cells (PBMCs), obtained at new diagnosis, from a patient treated with antithyroid drugs. Every receptor here comes from a woman aged 18-29 years with Graves disease.

This clonotype was picked up many times. The J gene is TRBJ2-3, the V gene TRBV28; either TRBD1 or TRBD2 may supply D (6 bases each). With 5 bases removed from V and 4 bases from J, the gap between germline ends came to 13 bases. CDR3 length: 14 amino acids. Germline CDR1 is MDHEN and CDR2 is SYDVKM. The CDR3: CASSQQGLPDTQYF. Written as DNA, the CDR3 is TGTGCCAGCAGTCAACAGGGACTGCCAGATACGCAGTATTTT.

This clonotype showed up many times. This chain joins TRBV20-1 and TRBJ2-1, with TRBD1 matching 7 bases. The CDR3 contains 14 residues. CDR1 is DFQATT and CDR2 is SNEGSKA in the germline V gene (reference sequence). V was clipped by 6 bases and J by 1 base; unmatched bases: 6. The CDR3 protein is CSASDRASYNEQFF. Written as DNA, the CDR3 is TGCAGTGCCAGCGACAGGGCGTCCTACAATGAGCAGTTCTTC.

This clonotype was recorded at least ten times. The chain employs TRBV28 and TRBJ2-5; maybe TRBD2 (5 bases). Trimming took 8 bases from V and 3 from J, leaving 16 bases between them. The CDR3 is 14 residues long. The germline V gene encodes CDR1 MDHEN and CDR2 SYDVKM. CDR3 nucleotide sequence: TGTGCCAGCGGGAAAGGAGGTACAGAAGAGACCCAGTACTTC. Amino acids: CASGKGGTEETQYF.

This clonotype came up many times. Possible read error: a much larger clone is one base away. The chain recombines TRBV27 with TRBJ2-7, with 9 bases matching TRBD1. This CDR3 region has 12 residues. Germline CDR1 and CDR2: MNHEY and SMNVEV (reference sequence). V dropped 10 bases and J dropped 3; count of bases not matched to a gene: 4. The CDR3 sequence is CATMTGGYEQYF. Written as DNA, the CDR3 is TGTGCCACCATGACAGGGGGCTACGAGCAGTACTTC.

This clonotype was recorded at least ten times. This chain uses TRBV12-3 or TRBV12-4 with TRBJ2-3, with 8 bases matching TRBD1. This CDR3 region has 15 residues. V was clipped by 6 bases and J by 1 base; unmatched bases: 6. DNA for the CDR3: TGTGCCAGCAGGGACAGGGTTGTGGGCACAGATACGCAGTATTTT. Translation: CASRDRVVGTDTQYF.

Ten or more counts support this clonotype. The chain joins TRBV5-1 to TRBJ2-5; 10 bases are a match to TRBD2. The trim removed 4 bases at V and 5 bases at J, leaving 8 bases unmatched. The CDR3 totals 15 residues. The germline V gene encodes CDR1 SGHRS and CDR2 YFSETQ. DNA of the CDR3: TGCGCCAGCAGCCCGCAGGGACTAGCGTCCGAGACCCAGTACTTC. It is translated as CASSPQGLASETQYF.

The chain has TRBV19 and TRBJ2-7; D uncertain. Germline V CDR1 and CDR2: LNHDA, SQIVND (reference sequence). CDR3 length: 13 amino acids. The ends were cut back, 1 base at V and 0 bases at J, with 4 bases in the middle. The CDR3 DNA is TGTGCCAGTAGTATAGGACCCTCCTACGAGCAGTACTTC. Protein: CASSIGPSYEQYF.

In its sample, this clonotype was seen many times. The chain combines TRBV16 with TRBJ2-1, with D possibly matching TRBD2 (6 bases). The CDR3 is 14 residues long. Trimming left V 0 bases short and J 5 bases short, with 8 bases between. Germline CDR1 KGHSY, CDR2 FQNENV. The CDR3 DNA is TGTGCCAGCAGCCAATCTAGCGGCCACAATGAGCAGTTCTTC. Protein product: CASSQSSGHNEQFF.

The chain links TRBV6-5 to TRBJ2-5, with no clear D. V lost 2 bases, J lost 2 bases, and 9 bases lay in between. Germline lookup yields CDR1 MNHEY and CDR2 SVGAGI. The CDR3 spans 14 residues. CDR3 residues: CASSYRTQQETQYF. CDR3 DNA: TGTGCCAGCAGTTACAGGACCCAACAAGAGACCCAGTACTTC.